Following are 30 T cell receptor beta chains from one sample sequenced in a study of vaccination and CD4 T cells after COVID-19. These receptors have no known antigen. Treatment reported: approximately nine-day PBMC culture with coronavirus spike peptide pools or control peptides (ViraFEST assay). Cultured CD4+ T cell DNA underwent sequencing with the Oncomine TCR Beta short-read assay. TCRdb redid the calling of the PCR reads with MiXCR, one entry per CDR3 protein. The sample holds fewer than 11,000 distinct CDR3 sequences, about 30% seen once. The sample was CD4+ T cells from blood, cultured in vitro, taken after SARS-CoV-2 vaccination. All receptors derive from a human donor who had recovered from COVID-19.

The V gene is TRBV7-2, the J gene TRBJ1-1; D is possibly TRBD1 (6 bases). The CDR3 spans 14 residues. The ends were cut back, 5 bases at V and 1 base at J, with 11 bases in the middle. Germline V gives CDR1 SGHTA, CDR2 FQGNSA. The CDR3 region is CASSPGHSNTEAFF. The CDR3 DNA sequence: TGTGCCAGCAGCCCGGGACACTCGAACACTGAAGCTTTCTTT.

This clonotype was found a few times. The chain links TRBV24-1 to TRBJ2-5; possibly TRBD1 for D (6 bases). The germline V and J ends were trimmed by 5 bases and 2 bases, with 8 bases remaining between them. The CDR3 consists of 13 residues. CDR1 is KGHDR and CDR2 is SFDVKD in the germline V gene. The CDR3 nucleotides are TGTGCCACCAGTGGGGGGCCACAAGAGACCCAGTACTTC. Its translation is CATSGGPQETQYF.

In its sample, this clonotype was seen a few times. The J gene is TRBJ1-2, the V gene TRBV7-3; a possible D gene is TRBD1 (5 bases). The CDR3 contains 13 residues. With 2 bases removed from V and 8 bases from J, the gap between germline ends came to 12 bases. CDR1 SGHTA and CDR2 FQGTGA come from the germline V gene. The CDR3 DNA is TGTGCCAGCAGCTTAGGGCAGGGAGAAGGCTACACCTTC. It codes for CASSLGQGEGYTF.

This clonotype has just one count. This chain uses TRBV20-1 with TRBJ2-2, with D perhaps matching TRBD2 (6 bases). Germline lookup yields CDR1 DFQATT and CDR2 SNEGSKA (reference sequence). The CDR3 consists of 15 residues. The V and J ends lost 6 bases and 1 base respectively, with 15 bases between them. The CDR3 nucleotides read TGCAGTGCCCGGCCCCTTAGCGGGAACACCGGGGAGCTGTTTTTT. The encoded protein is CSARPLSGNTGELFF.

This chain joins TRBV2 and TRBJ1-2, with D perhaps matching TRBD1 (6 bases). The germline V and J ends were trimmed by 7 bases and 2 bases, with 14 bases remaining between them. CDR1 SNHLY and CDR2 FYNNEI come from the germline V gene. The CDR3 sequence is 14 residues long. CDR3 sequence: CASTYRGGNYGYTF. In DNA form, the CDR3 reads TGTGCCAGCACCTACCGGGGGGGCAACTATGGCTACACCTTC. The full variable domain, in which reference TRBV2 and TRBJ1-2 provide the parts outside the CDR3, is EPEVTQTPSHQVTQMGQEVILRCVPISNHLYFYWYRQILGQKVEFLVSFYNNEISEKSEIFDDQFSVERPDGSNFTLKIRSTKLEDSAMYFCASTYRGGNYGYTFGSGTRLTVV.

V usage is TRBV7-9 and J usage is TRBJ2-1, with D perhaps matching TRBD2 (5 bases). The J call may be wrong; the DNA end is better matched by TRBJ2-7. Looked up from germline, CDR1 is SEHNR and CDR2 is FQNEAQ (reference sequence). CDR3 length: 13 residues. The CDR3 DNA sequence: TGTGCCAGCAGCTTAGGAGCGGTCCACGAGCAGTACTTC. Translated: CASSLGAVHEQYF.

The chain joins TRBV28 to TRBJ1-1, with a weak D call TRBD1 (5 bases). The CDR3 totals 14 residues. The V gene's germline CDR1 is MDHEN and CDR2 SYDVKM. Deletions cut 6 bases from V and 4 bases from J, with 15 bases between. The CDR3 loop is CASSQHGGGTEAFF. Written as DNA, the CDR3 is TGTGCCAGCAGCCAACACGGGGGGGGCACTGAAGCTTTCTTT.

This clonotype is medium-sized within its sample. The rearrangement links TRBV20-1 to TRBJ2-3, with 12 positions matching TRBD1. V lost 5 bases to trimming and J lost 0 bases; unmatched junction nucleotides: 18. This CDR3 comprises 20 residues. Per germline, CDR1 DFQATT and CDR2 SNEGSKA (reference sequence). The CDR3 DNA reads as TGCAGTGCTCGTGATTATGGGGACAGGGGGCGTGAGGATAGCACAGATACGCAGTATTTT. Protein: CSARDYGDRGREDSTDTQYF.

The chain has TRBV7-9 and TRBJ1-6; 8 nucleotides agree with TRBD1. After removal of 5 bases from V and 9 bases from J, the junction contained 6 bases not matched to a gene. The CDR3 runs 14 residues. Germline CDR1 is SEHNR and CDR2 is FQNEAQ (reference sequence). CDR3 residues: CASSPDRESSPLHF. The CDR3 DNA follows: TGTGCCAGCAGCCCGGACAGGGAGAGTTCACCCCTCCACTTT.

This CDR3 is CAGGRSDYGYTF. The CDR3 bases are TGTGCCGGGGGCCGGAGTGACTATGGCTACACCTTC. The chain is built from TRBV28 and TRBJ1-2; weak D call: TRBD1 (6 bases). Germline lookup yields CDR1 MDHEN and CDR2 SYDVKM. The V end lost 11 bases, the J end lost 3 bases, and 13 bases lay between the germline ends. The length of the CDR3 is 12 residues.

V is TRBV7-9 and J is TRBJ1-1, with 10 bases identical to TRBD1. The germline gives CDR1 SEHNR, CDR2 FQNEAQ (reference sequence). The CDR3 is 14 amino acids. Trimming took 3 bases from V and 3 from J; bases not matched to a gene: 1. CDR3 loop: CASSLGTGDTEAFF. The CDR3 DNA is TGTGCCAGCAGCTTGGGGACAGGGGACACTGAAGCTTTCTTT.

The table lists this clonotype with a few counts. CDR3 in DNA: TGTGCCAGCAGCTCTTTCACAGGGAATTCACCCCTCCACTTT. Amino acid sequence: CASSSFTGNSPLHF. The rearrangement uses TRBV7-2 and TRBJ1-6; D possibly corresponds to TRBD1 (6 bases). Germline lookup yields CDR1 SGHTA and CDR2 FQGNSA. The CDR3 runs to 14 residues. V was cut by 4 bases and J by 7 bases, with 11 bases left in between. The entire variable domain, with the rest obtained from reference TRBV7-2 and TRBJ1-6, is as follows: GAGVSQSPSNKVTEKGKDVELRCDPISGHTALYWYRQSLGQGLEFLIYFQGNSAPDKSGLPSDRFSAERTGGSVSTLTIQRTQQEDSAVYLCASSSFTGNSPLHFGNGTRLTVT.

Here the CDR3 reads CSAFIAGSGGYTF. As DNA, the CDR3 is TGCAGTGCGTTTATAGCGGGGAGCGGCGGCTACACCTTC. The chain combines TRBV20-1 with TRBJ1-2; D ambiguous. Trimming pared 6 bases from V and 8 bases from J, leaving 19 bases between. This CDR3 has 13 amino acids. Germline V gene sequence: CDR1 DFQATT, CDR2 SNEGSKA (reference sequence).

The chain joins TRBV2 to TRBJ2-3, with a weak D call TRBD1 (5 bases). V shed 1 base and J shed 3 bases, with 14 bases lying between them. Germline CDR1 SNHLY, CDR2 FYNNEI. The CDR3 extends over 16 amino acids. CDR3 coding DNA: TGTGCCAGCAGTGAAGGTTTGACAGTACGTACAGATACGCAGTATTTT. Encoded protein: CASSEGLTVRTDTQYF. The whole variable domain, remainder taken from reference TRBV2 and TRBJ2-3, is EPEVTQTPSHQVTQMGQEVILRCVPISNHLYFYWYRQILGQKVEFLVSFYNNEISEKSEIFDDQFSVERPDGSNFTLKIRSTKLEDSAMYFCASSEGLTVRTDTQYFGPGTRLTVL.

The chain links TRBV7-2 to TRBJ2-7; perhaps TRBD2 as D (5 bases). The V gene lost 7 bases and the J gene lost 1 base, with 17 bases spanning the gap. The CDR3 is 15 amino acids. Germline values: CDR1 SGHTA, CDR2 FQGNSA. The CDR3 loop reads CASTNPRELSYEQYF. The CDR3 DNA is TGTGCCAGCACTAATCCAAGGGAGTTATCCTACGAGCAGTACTTC.

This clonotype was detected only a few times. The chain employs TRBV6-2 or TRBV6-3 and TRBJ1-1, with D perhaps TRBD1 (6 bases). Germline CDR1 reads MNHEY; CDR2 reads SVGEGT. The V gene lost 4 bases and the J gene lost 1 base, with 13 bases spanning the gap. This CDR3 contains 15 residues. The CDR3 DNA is TGTGCCAGCAGTTTCGGGGGGCCCTCGAACACTGAAGCTTTCTTT. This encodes CASSFGGPSNTEAFF.

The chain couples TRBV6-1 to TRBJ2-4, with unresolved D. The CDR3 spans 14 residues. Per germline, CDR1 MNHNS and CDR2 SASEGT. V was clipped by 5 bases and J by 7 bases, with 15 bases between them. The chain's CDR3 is CASSPRTVGNIQYF. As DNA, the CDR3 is TGTGCCAGCAGTCCGAGGACCGTGGGTAACATTCAGTACTTC.

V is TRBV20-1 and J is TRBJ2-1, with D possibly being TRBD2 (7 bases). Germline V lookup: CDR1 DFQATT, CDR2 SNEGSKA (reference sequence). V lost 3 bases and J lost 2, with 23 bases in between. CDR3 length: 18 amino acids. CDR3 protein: CSARGAGGSPFPYNEQFF. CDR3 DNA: TGCAGTGCTAGGGGGGCGGGCGGGAGCCCCTTTCCCTACAATGAGCAGTTCTTC.

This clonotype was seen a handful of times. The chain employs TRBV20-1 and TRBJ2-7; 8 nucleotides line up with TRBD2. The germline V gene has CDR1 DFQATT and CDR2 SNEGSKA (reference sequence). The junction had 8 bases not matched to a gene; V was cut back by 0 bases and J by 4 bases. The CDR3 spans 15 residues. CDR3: CSARDYQREIYEQYF. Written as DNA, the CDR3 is TGCAGTGCTAGAGATTATCAGCGGGAGATATACGAGCAGTACTTC.

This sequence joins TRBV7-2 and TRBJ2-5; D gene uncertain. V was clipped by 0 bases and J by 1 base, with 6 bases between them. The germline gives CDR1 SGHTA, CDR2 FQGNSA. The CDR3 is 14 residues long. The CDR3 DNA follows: TGTGCCAGCAGCTTAGCGTACAGCCAAGAGACCCAGTACTTC. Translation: CASSLAYSQETQYF.

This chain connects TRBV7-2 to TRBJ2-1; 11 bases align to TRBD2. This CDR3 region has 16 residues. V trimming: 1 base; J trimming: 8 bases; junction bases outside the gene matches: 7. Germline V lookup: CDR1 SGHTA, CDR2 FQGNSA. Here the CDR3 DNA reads TGTGCCAGCAGCTTAGAGGCACTAGCGGGAGCGTATGAGCAGTTCTTC. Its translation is CASSLEALAGAYEQFF.

The CDR3: CASSLTEFGHEQYF. The CDR3 DNA is TGTGCCAGCAGCCTTACAGAGTTCGGGCACGAGCAGTACTTC. The rearrangement links TRBV6-4 to TRBJ2-7, with D unclear. Germline V CDR1 and CDR2: MRHNA, SNTAGT. This CDR3 is built from 14 residues. Trimming shortened V by 6 bases and J by 5 bases, and 17 bases separated the two germline ends.

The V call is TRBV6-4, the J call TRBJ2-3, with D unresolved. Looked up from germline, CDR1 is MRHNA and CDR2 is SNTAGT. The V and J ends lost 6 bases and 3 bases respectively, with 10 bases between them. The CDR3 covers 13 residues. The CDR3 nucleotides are TGTGCCAGCAGCGGACGAATGACAGATACGCAGTATTTT. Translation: CASSGRMTDTQYF.

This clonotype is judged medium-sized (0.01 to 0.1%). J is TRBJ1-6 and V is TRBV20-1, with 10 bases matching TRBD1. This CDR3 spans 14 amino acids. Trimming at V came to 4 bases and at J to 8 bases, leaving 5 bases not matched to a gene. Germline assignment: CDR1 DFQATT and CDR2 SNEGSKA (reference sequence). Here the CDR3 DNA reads TGCAGTGCTACGACCGGGACAGGGGATTCACCCCTCCACTTT. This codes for CSATTGTGDSPLHF.

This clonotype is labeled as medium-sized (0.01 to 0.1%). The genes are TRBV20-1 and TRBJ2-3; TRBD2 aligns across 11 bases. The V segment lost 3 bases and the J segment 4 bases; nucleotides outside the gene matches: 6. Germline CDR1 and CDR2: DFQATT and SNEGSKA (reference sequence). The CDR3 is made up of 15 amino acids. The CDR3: CSARLSGRAPDTQYF. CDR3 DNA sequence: TGCAGTGCTAGGCTTAGCGGGAGGGCCCCAGATACGCAGTATTTT.

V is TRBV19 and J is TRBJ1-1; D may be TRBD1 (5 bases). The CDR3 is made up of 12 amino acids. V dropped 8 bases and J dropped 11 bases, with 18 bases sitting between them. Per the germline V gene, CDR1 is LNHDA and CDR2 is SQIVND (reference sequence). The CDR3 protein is CASQEGRGKAFF. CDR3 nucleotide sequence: TGTGCCAGTCAGGAGGGGCGCGGCAAGGCTTTCTTT.

The CDR3 reads CSAPRRDRGYGYTF. The DNA of the CDR3 is TGCAGTGCACCACGCCGGGACAGGGGATATGGCTACACCTTC. This rearrangement joins TRBV20-1 to TRBJ1-2; 10 bases align to TRBD1. The V segment lost 6 bases and the J segment 5 bases; nucleotides outside the gene matches: 9. The CDR3 totals 14 residues. Per the germline V gene, CDR1 is DFQATT and CDR2 is SNEGSKA (reference sequence).

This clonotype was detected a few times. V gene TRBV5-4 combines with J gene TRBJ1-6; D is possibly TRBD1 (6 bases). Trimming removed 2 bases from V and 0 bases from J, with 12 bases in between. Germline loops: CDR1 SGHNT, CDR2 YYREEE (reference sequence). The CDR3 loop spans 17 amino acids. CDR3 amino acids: CASSLSQGFSYNSPLHF. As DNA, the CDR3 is TGTGCCAGCAGCTTATCACAGGGATTCTCCTATAATTCACCCCTCCACTTT.

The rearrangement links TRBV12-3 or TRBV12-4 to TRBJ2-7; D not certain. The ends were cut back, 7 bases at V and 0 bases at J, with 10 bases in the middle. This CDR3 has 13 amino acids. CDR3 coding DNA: TGTGCCAGCACCTTGGACCTCTCCTACGAGCAGTACTTC. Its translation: CASTLDLSYEQYF.

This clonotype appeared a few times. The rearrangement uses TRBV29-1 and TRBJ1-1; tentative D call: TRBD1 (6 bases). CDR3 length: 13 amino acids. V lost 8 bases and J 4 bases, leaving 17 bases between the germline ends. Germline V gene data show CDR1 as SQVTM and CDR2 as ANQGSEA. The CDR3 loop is CSTGNEVGTEAFF. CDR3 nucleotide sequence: TGCAGCACAGGGAACGAAGTTGGCACTGAAGCTTTCTTT.